One and the same sample provided the 7 T cell receptor beta chains below, sequenced in a study of T-cell reconstitution after alpha-beta-depleted transplantation in children (dated by TCRdb to the mid-2010s). The treatment or condition label on this specimen signifies: allogeneic hematopoietic cell transplantation with graft depleted of TCRalphabeta T cells and CD19 B cells. Library construction relied on PCR. Sequencing was carried out with an Illumina HiSeq 2500. TCR library preparation used molecular barcoding, with unique molecular identifiers applied to normalize quantification of the TCRbeta repertoire. Using fastp at Q25 and MiXCR, TCRdb reprocessed the public reads and kept productive beta chains. Under each unique CDR3 protein, matching rows form one entry showing the most common genes and DNA. For this sample the table gives 440,000 or so distinct CDR3 sequences, of which roughly two fifths were detected only once. Of the sample, under 30% falls within the top ten clones.

Sequences were derived from PBMCs, sampled before TCRalphabeta/CD19-depleted stem cell transplant. The receptors originated from a girl under 10 years old with aplastic anemia, due to receive a stem cell transplant.

V and J are TRBV18 and TRBJ2-2, with a tentative D call TRBD1 (6 bases). Trimming cost V 5 bases and J 3 bases, with 10 bases left between them. The CDR3 length is 14 residues. Germline V gene data show CDR1 as KGHSH and CDR2 as LQKENI. DNA of the CDR3: TGTGCCAGCTCAGCGGACAGCCACACCGGGGAGCTGTTTTTT. It specifies CASSADSHTGELFF.

This clonotype has only a few counts. The chain employs TRBV7-9 and TRBJ1-4, with D perhaps matching TRBD1 (5 bases). This CDR3 comprises 13 residues. CDR1 is SEHNR, CDR2 FQNEAQ, per germline (reference sequence). V lost 3 bases to trimming and J lost 8 bases, with 10 bases between them. The CDR3 nucleotides read TGTGCCAGCAGCTTTGTGCGGGGCGAAAAACTGTTTTTT. Translation gives CASSFVRGEKLFF.

This clonotype was counted between two and nine times. The CDR3 spells CASSLLGGTSNQPQHF. The CDR3 region has the DNA TGTGCCAGCAGTTTATTAGGGGGAACGAGCAATCAGCCCCAGCATTTT. This chain connects TRBV27 to TRBJ1-5; a possible D gene is TRBD1 (6 bases). Per germline, CDR1 MNHEY and CDR2 SMNVEV (reference sequence). The CDR3 is 16 residues long. The V end lost 1 base, the J end lost 1 base, and 11 bases lay between the germline ends.

The V gene is TRBV7-9, the J gene TRBJ2-1; 9 bases fit TRBD2. Germline-derived CDR1 and CDR2 are SEHNR and FQNEAQ (reference sequence). V gave up 5 bases and J gave up 9 bases; unmatched junction bases: 14. CDR3 size: 16 residues. CDR3 bases: TGTGCCAGCAGCCCAAGCGTTAGCGGGAGTTCCTTTGAGCAGTTCTTC. It specifies CASSPSVSGSSFEQFF.

The CDR3 nucleotides are TGCGCCAGCAGCTTGGAACGGGGGGGCCCCTACGAGCAGTACTTC. This gives the protein CASSLERGGPYEQYF. The chain uses TRBV5-1 and TRBJ2-7; 8 bases map to TRBD2. V shed 0 bases and J 2 bases; nucleotides not matched to a gene: 4. Germline CDR1 is SGHRS and CDR2 is YFSETQ. The length of the CDR3 is 15 residues.

The chain recombines TRBV29-1 with TRBJ2-7; maybe TRBD1 (6 bases). The germline gives CDR1 SQVTM, CDR2 ANQGSEA. CDR3 size: 12 residues. The germline V and J ends were trimmed by 0 bases and 7 bases, with 10 bases remaining between them. CDR3: CSVEDHREEQYF. The CDR3 DNA follows: TGCAGCGTTGAAGATCACAGGGAAGAGCAGTACTTC.

This chain links TRBV7-8 with TRBJ1-2; a weak D match, TRBD1 (6 bases). The germline V gene encodes CDR1 SGHVS and CDR2 FQNEAQ. The CDR3 extends over 12 amino acids. V dropped 4 bases and J dropped 7 bases, with 10 bases sitting between them. This CDR3 reads CASSSGERGYTF. CDR3 in DNA: TGTGCCAGCAGCTCAGGGGAGCGTGGCTACACCTTC.